This TCR beta chain was sequenced during a study of T cells in Graves' hyperthyroidism and ophthalmopathy. Findings and caveats of the study: Model predictions of ophthalmopathy came a median 6.5 months before onset.

Worth noting for this clonotype: As yet, its antigen is unknown. A junction end diverges from the germline sequence, so it may reflect a read error.

Disease duration was under 3 months in the ophthalmopathy patients, who also had a Clinical Activity Score of at least 3 and a NOSPECS grade of at least 4. Thyroid ultrasound and orbital computed tomography, with clinical symptoms and serum thyroxine and TRAb, informed diagnoses. Amplified TCR beta CDR3 regions derived from RNA transcripts. HTBI primers were the set used in a first-round RT-PCR of the TCR CDR3. One entry per CDR3 protein results from TCRdb running MiXCR on the multiplex PCR reads. The data hold 500,000 to 750,000 distinct CDR3 sequences, with approximately 15% observed a single time. The CDR3 is made up of 16 amino acids. Per the germline V gene, CDR1 is SGHAT and CDR2 is FQNNGV.

The clonotype comes from a woman aged 18-29 years with Graves' ophthalmopathy. Sequencing was performed on blood. This chain links TRBV11-2 with TRBJ1-1, with D perhaps matching TRBD1 (5 bases). For the CDR3, the DNA is TGTGCCAGCAGCTTTGCCCCAGGGCGAGGTGACACTGAAGCTTCCTTT. Translating it yields CASSFAPGRGDTEASF.